A single T cell receptor beta chain is shown here with its context. These data are taken from a study of blood T cell repertoires in COVID-19. Across the whole study: The United States, Italy and Spain were the sources of the acute and convalescent COVID-19 samples. Sample material is recorded as cDNA or gDNA derived from T cells, B-cell-depleted T cells, or PBMCs.

The V segment lost 5 bases and the J segment 4 bases; nucleotides outside the gene matches: 3. In germline, CDR1 is KGHSH, CDR2 LQKENI. The CDR3 is 15 residues long. Sequenced by immunoSEQ multiplex PCR; TCRdb stores in-frame clones only, minus some. The sample has about 40,000 clones; roughly nine tenths are singletons. This TCR was recovered from a human donor in a cohort sampled during active COVID-19. The sequenced sample was peripheral blood. V and J are TRBV18 and TRBJ2-1, with TRBD2 identical over 12 bases. The CDR3 region is CASSGTSGRYNEQFF. CDR3 DNA sequence: TGTGCCAGCTCAGGAACTAGCGGGAGGTACAATGAGCAGTTCTTC.